The 27 T cell receptor beta chains reported below all come from one sample, sequenced in a study of blood T cell repertoires in COVID-19. Profiling relied on immunoSEQ multiplex PCR, and the TCRdb table lists in-frame clones only, not all of them. The table shows around 170,000 clones, with under 85% occurring only once. The specimen sequenced was peripheral blood. The receptor set was obtained from a woman aged 65 to 85 with COVID-19, enrolled during active disease.

V usage is TRBV3-1 (or the pseudogene TRBV3-2) and J usage is TRBJ2-2; D ambiguous. Germline V gene sequence: CDR1 LGHDT, CDR2 YNNKEL (reference sequence). The CDR3 has 14 amino acids. The V and J ends lost 10 bases and 6 bases respectively, with 18 bases between them. In nucleotides, the CDR3 is TGTGCCAAAGAATTCCGGGTTTCCCCCGGGGAGCTGTTTTTT. As protein: CAKEFRVSPGELFF.

The rearrangement uses TRBV28 and TRBJ2-3, with 8 positions matching TRBD2. CDR1 and CDR2 (germline): MDHEN, SYDVKM. The CDR3 spans 14 residues. With 4 bases clipped from V and 6 bases from J, the junction kept 6 bases outside the gene matches. CDR3 in DNA: TGTGCCAGCAGTTCCAGCGGGAGTAATGATACGCAGTATTTT. It specifies CASSSSGSNDTQYF.

The V call is TRBV6-9, the J call TRBJ1-1, with unresolved D. The length of the CDR3 is 15 residues. CDR1 MNHGY and CDR2 SVAAGI come from the germline V gene. The V and J ends lost 5 bases and 1 base respectively, with 14 bases between them. CDR3 loop: CASSPIRHGNTEAFF. In DNA, the CDR3 is TGTGCCAGCAGTCCGATCCGACACGGGAACACTGAAGCTTTCTTT.

The rearrangement uses TRBV28 and TRBJ2-5; 8 nucleotides align to TRBD1. The CDR3 contains 14 residues. Germline V gene sequence: CDR1 MDHEN, CDR2 SYDVKM. Losses at the gene ends were 11 bases for V and 2 bases for J; bases not matched to a gene: 10. The CDR3 bases are TGTGCCGACAGGGGACCCAGACTTCAAGAGACCCAGTACTTC. Protein: CADRGPRLQETQYF.

The chain carries TRBV6-6 and TRBJ2-7, with D possibly matching TRBD2 (5 bases). CDR3 length: 12 residues. Germline values: CDR1 MNHNY, CDR2 SVGAGI (reference sequence). V dropped 8 bases and J dropped 2 bases, with 10 bases sitting between them. Here the CDR3 reads CASSSNPYEQYF. In DNA, the CDR3 is TGTGCCAGCTCTAGCAATCCCTACGAGCAGTACTTC.

The CDR3 bases are TGTGCCAGCAGGAAACCACTAGTGGGTACAGATACGCAGTATTTT. It encodes CASRKPLVGTDTQYF. This chain uses TRBV2 with TRBJ2-3, with D perhaps TRBD2 (5 bases). Trimming stripped 6 bases from V and 3 bases from J, with 16 bases between. The CDR3 has 15 amino acids. Per germline, CDR1 SNHLY and CDR2 FYNNEI.

This chain links TRBV5-1 with TRBJ2-1; 8 bases agree with TRBD2. From germline, CDR1 is SGHRS and CDR2 YFSETQ. The ends lost 4 bases at V and 0 bases at J; junction bases unmatched: 3. This CDR3 region has 15 residues. The CDR3 sequence is CASSPGGSSYNEQFF. CDR3 sequence (DNA): TGCGCCAGCAGCCCGGGGGGGAGCTCCTACAATGAGCAGTTCTTC.

This clone was counted once. The chain links TRBV5-4 to TRBJ2-3; 8 bases align to TRBD2. This CDR3 comprises 15 residues. The J segment lost 1 base and the V segment lost 5 bases, leaving 6 bases of the junction unmatched. The germline V gene has CDR1 SGHNT and CDR2 YYREEE (reference sequence). In nucleotides, the CDR3 is TGTGCCAGCAGTTTACCGGGACTAGGCACAGATACGCAGTATTTT. Translated: CASSLPGLGTDTQYF.

The rearrangement uses TRBV30 and TRBJ1-1; 7 nucleotides match TRBD1. The length of the CDR3 is 13 residues. Trimming at V came to 2 bases and at J to 8 bases, leaving 8 bases not matched to a gene. Per the germline V gene, CDR1 is GTSNPN and CDR2 is SVGIG (reference sequence). The CDR3 nucleotides read TGTGCCTGGAGTTTTAGTCCAGGGGGGGAAGCTTTCTTT. Translated, it gives CAWSFSPGGEAFF.

V is TRBV5-1 and J is TRBJ1-5, with 8 bases aligning to TRBD1. This CDR3 is built from 16 residues. With V trimmed by 4 bases and J by 1 base, 7 bases remained unmatched. Germline V gene sequence: CDR1 SGHRS, CDR2 YFSETQ. This chain's CDR3 is CASSIGQGGSNQPQHF. In DNA form, the CDR3 reads TGCGCCAGCAGCATCGGACAGGGCGGGAGCAATCAGCCCCAGCATTTT.

The J gene is TRBJ1-1, the V gene TRBV5-1; 8 bases agree with TRBD1. The CDR3 totals 13 residues. CDR1 and CDR2 (germline): SGHRS, YFSETQ. The V and J ends lost 4 bases and 4 bases, in that order; junction bases with no gene match: 3. The CDR3 sequence is CASSETGATEAFF. CDR3 DNA sequence: TGCGCCAGCAGCGAGACAGGGGCCACTGAAGCTTTCTTT.

This clone was found once. This sequence joins TRBV5-4 and TRBJ2-1; TRBD2 matches at 13 bases. This CDR3 spans 15 amino acids. The V and J ends lost 0 bases and 6 bases, in that order; junction bases with no gene match: 0. CDR1 and CDR2 from the germline V gene are SGHNT and YYREEE (reference sequence). The CDR3 sequence: CASSLGTSGSNEQFF. DNA for the CDR3: TGTGCCAGCAGCTTGGGGACTAGCGGGAGCAATGAGCAGTTCTTC.

The chain recombines TRBV18 with TRBJ1-3; D is undetermined. Germline V CDR1 and CDR2: KGHSH, LQKENI. CDR3 length equals 17 residues. V lost 2 bases, J lost 0 bases, and 14 bases lay in between. This CDR3 is CASSPTSTRLSGNTIYF. CDR3 DNA: TGTGCCAGCTCACCAACGTCTACCCGACTCTCTGGAAACACCATATATTTT.

This clone turned up a few times. This chain joins TRBV19 and TRBJ2-7; D might be TRBD1 (5 bases). This CDR3 is 14 amino acids long. The germline V gene has CDR1 LNHDA and CDR2 SQIVND (reference sequence). The V gene lost 1 base and the J gene lost 2 bases, with 9 bases spanning the gap. In nucleotides, the CDR3 is TGTGCCAGTAGTATAGGTGGGGCCACCTACGAGCAGTACTTC. Protein: CASSIGGATYEQYF.

The rearrangement links TRBV7-9 to TRBJ2-6, with D maybe TRBD2 (6 bases). Germline CDR1 SEHNR, CDR2 FQNEAQ (reference sequence). The V and J ends lost 2 bases and 4 bases respectively, with 12 bases between them. This CDR3 region has 16 residues. The CDR3 reads CASSLWGESGANVLTF. In DNA form, the CDR3 reads TGTGCCAGCAGCTTATGGGGGGAATCCGGGGCCAACGTCCTGACTTTC.

J is TRBJ2-1 and V is TRBV6-2 or TRBV6-3, with D unresolved. V was trimmed by 3 bases and J by 6 bases, leaving 24 bases between them. Germline V gene lookup returns CDR1 MNHEY and CDR2 SVGEGT. The CDR3 spans 18 residues. DNA for the CDR3: TGTGCCAGCAGTTATAAAAACTCCGTGCGCAGTGCAGGCAATGAGCAGTTCTTC. It translates to CASSYKNSVRSAGNEQFF.

The rearrangement uses TRBV10-1 and TRBJ1-5, with TRBD1 identical over 7 bases. The germline gives CDR1 WNHNN, CDR2 SYGVQD (reference sequence). V trimming: 10 bases; J trimming: 4 bases; junction bases outside the gene matches: 7. The CDR3 runs 13 residues. The CDR3 DNA sequence: TGCGCCAAAAGACAGGGTAGAAATCAGCCCCAGCATTTT. Its translation is CAKRQGRNQPQHF.

The genes are TRBV9 and TRBJ2-5, with 10 bases fitting TRBD2. The CDR3 sequence is 18 residues long. V dropped 0 bases and J dropped 5; count of bases not matched to a gene: 13. CDR1 and CDR2 (germline): SGDLS, YYNGEE. The CDR3 spells CASSVGIPSGRLRETQYF. The CDR3 region has the DNA TGTGCCAGCAGCGTAGGGATCCCTAGCGGGAGACTGCGCGAGACCCAGTACTTC.

This clone has only one observation. The chain has TRBV30 and TRBJ1-6; D ambiguous. This CDR3 has 16 amino acids. V lost 3 bases and J lost 4, with 16 bases in between. The germline V gene has CDR1 GTSNPN and CDR2 SVGIG (reference sequence). The CDR3 sequence: CAWSATEPVYNSPLHF. The CDR3, as DNA: TGTGCCTGGAGCGCCACAGAACCCGTTTATAATTCACCCCTCCACTTT.

This clone has just one count. This chain connects TRBV7-8 to TRBJ1-1, with 7 bases fitting TRBD1. The CDR3 has 15 residues. Germline V CDR1 and CDR2: SGHVS, FQNEAQ. V gave up 4 bases and J gave up 7 bases; unmatched junction bases: 12. CDR3 sequence reads: CASSSATGNWGEAFF. CDR3 sequence (DNA): TGTGCCAGCAGCTCTGCGACAGGGAACTGGGGTGAAGCTTTCTTT.

The CDR3 sequence: CASSLVRADTQYF. The DNA for the CDR3 is TGTGCCAGCAGCCTCGTGAGAGCAGATACGCAGTATTTT. V usage is TRBV27 and J usage is TRBJ2-3; the D is unclear. There are 13 residues in the CDR3. V lost 6 bases to trimming and J lost 4 bases, with 11 bases between them. Germline loops: CDR1 MNHEY, CDR2 SMNVEV (reference sequence).

V and J are TRBV4-2 and TRBJ1-2, with 7 bases that match TRBD1. The germline gives CDR1 LGHNA, CDR2 YNFKEQ. Trimming at V came to 4 bases and at J to 7 bases, leaving 12 bases not matched to a gene. The CDR3 spans 15 residues. Here the CDR3 DNA reads TGTGCCAGCAGCCTTCATGGACAGGCACGAAGTGGCTACACCTTC. Translation: CASSLHGQARSGYTF.

The genes are TRBV5-4 and TRBJ2-7, with D uncertain. V lost 4 bases and J lost 6, with 11 bases in between. In germline, CDR1 is SGHNT, CDR2 YYREEE (reference sequence). The CDR3 consists of 12 residues. In DNA, the CDR3 is TGTGCCAGCAGCCCTACGGAGACCGAGCAGTACTTC. It encodes CASSPTETEQYF. Using reference TRBV5-4 and TRBJ2-7 for the parts outside the CDR3, the full variable domain is ETGVTQSPTHLIKTRGQQVTLRCSSQSGHNTVSWYQQALGQGPQFIFQYYREEENGRGNFPPRFSGLQFPNYSSELNVNALELDDSALYLCASSPTETEQYFGPGTRLTVT.

The chain recombines TRBV30 with TRBJ1-6, with 9 nucleotides matching TRBD1. The CDR3 has 15 residues. Germline CDR1 is GTSNPN and CDR2 is SVGIG (reference sequence). J gave up 9 bases and V 4 bases, and 10 bases lay outside the gene matches. The CDR3 loop is CAWTITGGASSPLHF. The CDR3 DNA sequence: TGTGCCTGGACCATAACAGGGGGCGCAAGTTCACCCCTCCACTTT.

The chain is built from TRBV5-1 and TRBJ2-1; D is ambiguous. The CDR3 has 15 residues. From germline, CDR1 is SGHRS and CDR2 YFSETQ. The ends were cut back, 0 bases at V and 10 bases at J, with 17 bases in the middle. CDR3 in amino acids: CASSLGTRQTGEQFF. As DNA, the CDR3 is TGCGCCAGCAGCTTGGGAACCCGACAAACTGGGGAGCAGTTCTTC.

The CDR3 is CASSYGTGGGYTF. In DNA, the CDR3 is TGTGCCAGCAGTTACGGGACAGGCGGTGGCTACACCTTC. The chain couples TRBV7-3 to TRBJ1-2; 8 positions match TRBD1. This CDR3 contains 13 residues. V trimming: 6 bases; J trimming: 7 bases; junction bases outside the gene matches: 7. CDR1 and CDR2 (germline): SGHTA, FQGTGA.

The chain carries TRBV3-1 (or the pseudogene TRBV3-2) and TRBJ2-3; perhaps TRBD2 as D (5 bases). Germline V gene lookup returns CDR1 LGHDT and CDR2 YNNKEL (reference sequence). Deletions cut 3 bases from V and 3 bases from J, with 13 bases between. CDR3 length: 15 residues. The CDR3 spells CASSHRRALTDTQYF. In DNA form, the CDR3 reads TGTGCCAGCAGCCATCGGCGGGCCTTAACAGATACGCAGTATTTT.